The clone carrying this T cell receptor beta chain has only a few counts. The data stem from a study of T-cell reconstitution after alpha-beta-depleted transplantation in children. Unique molecular identifiers were built into the TCRbeta library. TCRdb redid the calling of the PCR reads with MiXCR, one entry per CDR3 protein. Of about 540,000 distinct CDR3 sequences listed, approximately 20% are singletons. The sequenced sample was PBMCs from the stem cell graft donor, obtained from the stem cell graft. The TCR originated in a human donor who donated a stem cell graft to a child with acute lymphoblastic leukemia.

CDR3 sequence reads: CASSFSHPYGYTF. The CDR3, as DNA: TGTGCCAGCAGCTTTTCTCATCCCTATGGCTACACCTTC. The V and J genes are TRBV5-6 and TRBJ1-2; no reliable D call. This CDR3 has 13 residues. Trimming shortened V by 2 bases and J by 4 bases, and 9 bases separated the two germline ends. Germline CDR1 is SGHDT and CDR2 is YYEEEE.